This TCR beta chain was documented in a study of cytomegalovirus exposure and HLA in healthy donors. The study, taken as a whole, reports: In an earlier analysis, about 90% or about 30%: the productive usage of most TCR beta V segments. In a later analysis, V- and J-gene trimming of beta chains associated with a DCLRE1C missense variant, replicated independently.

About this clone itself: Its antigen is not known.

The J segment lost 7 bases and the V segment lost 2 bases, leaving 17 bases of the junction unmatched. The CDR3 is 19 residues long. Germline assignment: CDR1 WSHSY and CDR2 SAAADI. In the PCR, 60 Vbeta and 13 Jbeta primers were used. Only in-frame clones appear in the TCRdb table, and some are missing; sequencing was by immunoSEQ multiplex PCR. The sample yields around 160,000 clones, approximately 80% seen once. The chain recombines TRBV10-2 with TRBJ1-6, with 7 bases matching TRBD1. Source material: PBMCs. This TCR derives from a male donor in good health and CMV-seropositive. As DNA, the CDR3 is TGCGCCAGCAGTGAGATCTCCCCCCCGGGACAGAGATACAATTCACCCCTCCACTTT. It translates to CASSEISPPGQRYNSPLHF.